This TCR beta chain was identified during a study of OX40 agonist ivuxolimab in advanced cancers. Overall study: Ivuxolimab, an agonist antibody against OX40 (CD134), was given to patients.

Libraries were prepared by immunoSEQ multiplex PCR; TCRdb keeps only in-frame clonotypes and omits some of them. The table includes fewer than 95,000 clones, roughly 85% detected once. With respect to this clone: Other nucleotide sequences in the sample specify the same CDR3.

Per the germline V gene, CDR1 is KGHSH and CDR2 is LQKENI. V dropped 0 bases and J dropped 2 bases, with 6 bases sitting between them. The length of the CDR3 is 14 residues. The sequence came from an adult with an advanced solid tumor such as melanoma, head and neck, liver or kidney cancer. The starting material was CD4+ or CD8+ T cells sorted from blood, obtained in a trial of the OX40 agonist ivuxolimab. The V call is TRBV18, the J call TRBJ2-3; no definite D call. The CDR3, as DNA: TGTGCCAGCTCACCACCCGACCTCACAGATACGCAGTATTTT. It yields the protein CASSPPDLTDTQYF.